This TCR beta chain was recovered during a study of PD-1 blockade in classical Hodgkin lymphoma. On the study more broadly: Each patient was given nivolumab 3 mg/kg through a vein every 2 weeks.

Only in-frame clones appear in the TCRdb table, and some are missing; sequencing was by immunoSEQ multiplex PCR. The table records roughly 97,000 clones, roughly 84% of them present only once. A remark on this clone: Its specificity is not known.

CDR1 and CDR2 (germline): SGHTA, FQGNSA. The CDR3 is 15 residues long. Study-level results: TCR diversity at baseline was reported to be reduced in newly diagnosed patients relative to healthy donors.

Relapses following autologous stem cell transplantation were seen in all patients, with brentuximab vedotin exposure varying. When best responses were assessed, they were complete response, partial response or progressive disease. The sample consisted of peripheral blood mononuclear cells (PBMCs), taken at baseline. The chain combines TRBV7-2 with TRBJ2-5; 7 nucleotides agree with TRBD2. The J call may be incorrect, as the DNA end agrees better with TRBJ2-7. The source of this sequence is a human donor with classical Hodgkin lymphoma. The CDR3 DNA is TGTGCCAGCAGCTTAGTTAGACTAGCCCCCTACGAGCAGTACTTC. Translation gives CASSLVRLAPYEQYF.